This is a list of T cell receptor beta chains from one sample in a study of control samples from healthy donors and cancer patients. Profiled with immunoSEQ multiplex PCR; TCRdb holds only in-frame clones, not every one. The sample holds around 160,000 clones, roughly 93% seen once. The sequencing sample was made of blood. These TCRs come from a young man in good health. The CDR3 runs from the conserved cysteine through the conserved F or W. The order of the fields is V gene, clone size, J gene, D gene, CDR3 protein, CDR3 DNA. The D gene is left open where the match is weak. Clone size is shown for a subset of rows, as once, few, many or a class of expanded clone.

TRBV19	few	TRBJ1-5	TRBD1	CASSADRAYDQPQHF	TGTGCCAGTAGCGCGGACAGGGCCTACGATCAGCCCCAGCATTTT
TRBV4-2	NA	TRBJ1-1	NA	CASSRGRSGTEAFF	TGTGCCAGCAGCCGGGGCAGGTCGGGCACTGAAGCTTTCTTT
TRBV7-9	NA	TRBJ2-3	NA	CATIMADTQYF	TGTGCCACCATTATGGCAGATACGCAGTATTTT
TRBV5-3	NA	TRBJ1-3	NA	CARSLYGAGLNSGNTIYF	TGTGCCAGAAGCTTGTATGGAGCAGGGCTTAACTCTGGAAACACCATATATTTT
TRBV27	NA	TRBJ2-5	NA	CASSFFFGETQYF	TGTGCCAGCAGCTTTTTCTTTGGGGAGACCCAGTACTTC
TRBV3-1/TRBV3-2	NA	TRBJ2-7	NA	CASSQSLWESGEQYF	TGTGCCAGCAGCCAATCGTTATGGGAATCCGGCGAGCAGTACTTC
TRBV4-1	once	TRBJ2-7	NA	CASSQVAGQNHYEQYF	TGCGCCAGCAGCCAAGTCGCGGGACAGAACCACTACGAGCAGTACTTC
TRBV28	NA	TRBJ2-2	NA	CASSVRVWVYGELFF	TGTGCCAGCAGTGTCAGGGTTTGGGTTTACGGGGAGCTGTTTTTT
TRBV7-8	NA	TRBJ1-5	NA	CASSLVAVRRDQPQHF	TGTGCCAGCAGCTTAGTGGCAGTCAGGCGAGATCAGCCCCAGCATTTT
TRBV19	many	TRBJ1-5	NA	CASSIDRGRQPQHF	TGTGCCAGTAGTATAGACCGGGGGCGTCAGCCCCAGCATTTT
TRBV30	NA	TRBJ2-2	NA	CAWYNIRGLNTGELFF	TGTGCCTGGTATAATATCAGGGGATTGAACACCGGGGAGCTGTTTTTT
TRBV18	NA	TRBJ1-4	NA	CASSPIDVNWGPEKLFF	TGTGCCAGCTCACCAATCGACGTGAACTGGGGCCCTGAAAAACTGTTTTTT
TRBV6-1	NA	TRBJ2-7	TRBD2	CASSGRTTSGRAPSYEQYF	TGTGCCAGCAGTGGGCGCACTACTAGCGGGAGAGCCCCGAGCTACGAGCAGTACTTC
TRBV4-2	NA	TRBJ1-5	TRBD1	CASSPEDRDDNQPQHF	TGTGCCAGCAGCCCCGAGGACAGGGATGACAATCAGCCCCAGCATTTT
TRBV28	NA	TRBJ1-2	NA	CASSTGPRGYTF	TGTGCCAGCAGTACCGGGCCGCGAGGCTACACCTTC
TRBV29-1	NA	TRBJ1-6	NA	CSVEEQGNNSPLHF	TGCAGCGTTGAAGAGCAGGGGAATAATTCACCCCTCCACTTT
TRBV6-6	NA	TRBJ1-6	NA	CASSPDPGDSPLHF	TGTGCCAGCAGTCCCGACCCCGGGGATTCACCCCTCCACTTT
TRBV7-9	NA	TRBJ1-1	NA	CASSLGGRAFF	TGTGCCAGCAGCTTAGGGGGGCGGGCTTTCTTT
TRBV29-1	NA	TRBJ2-3	TRBD2	CSVDSAGVGATDTQYF	TGCAGCGTTGATTCGGCGGGAGTAGGGGCCACAGATACGCAGTATTTT
TRBV28	NA	TRBJ2-7	NA	CASGRMYEQYF	TGTGCCAGCGGCCGTATGTACGAGCAGTACTTC
TRBV30	NA	TRBJ2-7	NA	CAWSPLGKTSSYEQYF	TGTGCCTGGAGTCCCCTAGGGAAGACGTCCTCCTACGAGCAGTACTTC
TRBV6-5	NA	TRBJ1-2	NA	CASSYGGLRNGYTF	TGTGCCAGCAGTTACGGCGGGTTAAGGAACGGCTACACCTTC
TRBV12-3/TRBV12-4	NA	TRBJ1-1	NA	CASSFAARAEAFF	TGTGCCAGCAGTTTCGCTGCCAGGGCTGAAGCTTTCTTT
TRBV11-2	NA	TRBJ1-3	NA	CASRFSLRNTIYF	TGTGCCAGCAGATTCTCTCTGAGAAACACCATATATTTT
TRBV6-6	NA	TRBJ2-1	NA	CASSYSRGDGEQFF	TGTGCCAGCAGTTACTCGAGGGGGGACGGTGAGCAGTTCTTC
TRBV5-1	NA	TRBJ1-1	NA	CASSPRQLTNTEAFF	TGCGCCAGCAGCCCGAGGCAGCTCACTAACACTGAAGCTTTCTTT
TRBV6-2/TRBV6-3	NA	TRBJ2-5	NA	CASSYQETQYF	TGTGCCAGCAGTTACCAGGAGACCCAGTACTTC
TRBV28	once	TRBJ2-5	NA	CASSSPPHGVQETQYF	TGTGCCAGCAGTTCCCCTCCCCATGGGGTGCAAGAGACCCAGTACTTC